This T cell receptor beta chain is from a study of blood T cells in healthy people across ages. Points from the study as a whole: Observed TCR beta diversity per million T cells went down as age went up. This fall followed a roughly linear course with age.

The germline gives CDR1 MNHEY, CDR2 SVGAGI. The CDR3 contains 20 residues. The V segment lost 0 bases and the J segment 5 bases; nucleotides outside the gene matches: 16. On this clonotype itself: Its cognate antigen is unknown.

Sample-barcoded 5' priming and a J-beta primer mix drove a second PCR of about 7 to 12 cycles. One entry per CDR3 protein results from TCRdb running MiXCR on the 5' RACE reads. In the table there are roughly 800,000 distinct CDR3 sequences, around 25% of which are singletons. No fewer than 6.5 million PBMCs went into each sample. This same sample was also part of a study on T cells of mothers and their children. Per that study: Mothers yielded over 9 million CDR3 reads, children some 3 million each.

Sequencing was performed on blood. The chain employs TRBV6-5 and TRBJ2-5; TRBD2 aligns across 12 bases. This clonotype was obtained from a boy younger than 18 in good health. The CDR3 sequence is CASSYSIASGGGRGLETQYF. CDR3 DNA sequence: TGTGCCAGCAGTTACTCGATAGCTAGCGGGGGGGGAAGAGGGTTGGAGACCCAGTACTTC.